The 6 T cell receptor beta chains presented below share a single source sample, sequenced in a study of T cell repertoires in cytomegalovirus infection (dated by TCRdb to between 2018 and 2021). Antigens for these TCRs are unknown. The listed sequencing device is Illumina HiSeq 1500. The public reads were reanalyzed by TCRdb: fastp trimming at Q25, MiXCR alignment, in-frame beta chains only. Rows are unified per CDR3 protein, each entry keeping the most common DNA and genes. This sample gives tens of thousands of distinct CDR3 sequences in total; more than 25% of them show up just once. The ten largest clones take up about 60% of the sample. Per the publication, the treatment or condition label means: in vitro stimulation with specific CMV peptide epitopes to enrich CMV-specific T cells. The sample was CD8+ T cells from cultured PBMCs, taken from culture after CMV antigen stimulation. These receptors came from a human donor in good health (CMV status not recorded). Some clones in this sample may be carry-over from other donors' samples.

This clonotype was counted at least ten times. This chain uses TRBV27 with TRBJ2-7; perhaps D is TRBD1 or TRBD2 (5 bases each). Germline CDR1 MNHEY, CDR2 SMNVEV (reference sequence). Trimming left V 5 bases short and J 1 base short, with 18 bases between. The CDR3 loop spans 16 amino acids. In DNA form, the CDR3 reads TGTGCCAGCAGTCGTCCTCCCGGGACCGGTTCCTACGAGCAGTACTTC. Translation: CASSRPPGTGSYEQYF.

The V and J genes are TRBV11-3 and TRBJ2-1; D not certain. CDR3 size: 15 residues. Germline CDR1 and CDR2: SGHNT and YENEEA. V shed 0 bases and J shed 0 bases, with 6 bases lying between them. This CDR3 is CASSLELSSYNEQFF. DNA of the CDR3: TGTGCCAGCAGCTTAGAGCTCAGCTCCTACAATGAGCAGTTCTTC.

The rearrangement joins TRBV4-1 to TRBJ2-7, with TRBD2 matching over 12 bases. Germline V lookup: CDR1 MGHRA, CDR2 YSYEKL. The CDR3 spans 17 residues. The junction had 4 bases not matched to a gene; V was cut back by 1 base and J by 0 bases. The CDR3 region has the DNA TGCGCCAGCAGCCAAGGCCCACTAGCGGGGGGCTCCTACGAGCAGTACTTC. Its protein is CASSQGPLAGGSYEQYF.

This clonotype was counted once. The rearrangement joins TRBV19 to TRBJ2-2, with D possibly being TRBD1 (6 bases). V was shortened by 5 bases and J by 1 base, with 11 bases between the two germline ends. Germline CDR1 LNHDA, CDR2 SQIVND (reference sequence). CDR3 length: 15 amino acids. The CDR3 here is CASSYRTENTGELFF. CDR3 sequence (DNA): TGTGCCAGTAGTTACAGGACAGAGAACACCGGGGAGCTGTTTTTT.

This clonotype appeared many times. V usage is TRBV12-3 or TRBV12-4 and J usage is TRBJ1-1; tentatively, D is TRBD1 (6 bases). Trimming removed 4 bases from V and 4 bases from J, with 10 bases in between. The CDR3 covers 13 residues. CDR3 nucleotides: TGTGCCAGCAGTTCCGAGGGGGGCACTGAAGCTTTCTTT. Its protein product is CASSSEGGTEAFF.

As regards this clonotype: A much larger clonotype is one base distant, so this may be a read error. The chain couples TRBV6-1 to TRBJ2-7; D uncertain. Germline CDR1 MNHNS, CDR2 SASEGT. The CDR3 length is 12 residues. The CDR3: CASSYRSCEQYF. The CDR3 DNA follows: TGTGCCAGCAGCTACAGATCCTGCGAGCAGTACTTC.